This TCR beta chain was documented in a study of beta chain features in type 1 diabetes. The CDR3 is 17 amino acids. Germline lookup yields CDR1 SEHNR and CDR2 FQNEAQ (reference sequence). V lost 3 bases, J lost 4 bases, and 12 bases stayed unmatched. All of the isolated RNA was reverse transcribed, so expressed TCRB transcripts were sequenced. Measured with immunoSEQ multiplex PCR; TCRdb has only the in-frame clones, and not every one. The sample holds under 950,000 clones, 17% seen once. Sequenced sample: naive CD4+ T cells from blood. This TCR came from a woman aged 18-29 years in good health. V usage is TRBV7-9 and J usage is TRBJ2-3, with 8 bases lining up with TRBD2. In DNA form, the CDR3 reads TGTGCCAGCAGCTTGGACCTTACTAGCGGTTACTCAGATACGCAGTATTTT. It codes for CASSLDLTSGYSDTQYF. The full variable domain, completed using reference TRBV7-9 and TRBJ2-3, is DTGVSQNPRHKITKRGQNVTFRCDPISEHNRLYWYRQTLGQGPEFLTYFQNEAQLEKSRLLSDRFSAERPKGSFSTLEIQRTEQGDSAMYLCASSLDLTSGYSDTQYFGPGTRLTVL.